The T cell receptor beta chain under discussion was sequenced for a study of T cell responses to AZD1222 COVID-19 vaccine. Some clones are missing from TCRdb's copy, which holds only in-frame ones; the method was immunoSEQ multiplex PCR. The sample lists some 150,000 clones; about nine tenths were seen once. This sequence originates from an adult in good health. This sample comprised peripheral blood, obtained on day 0 of AZD1222 vaccination.

The CDR3 loop reads CASSLVGTGRYGYTF. The CDR3 nucleotides are TGTGCCAGCAGCTTGGTGGGGACAGGGCGGTATGGCTACACCTTC. The chain links TRBV5-6 to TRBJ1-2; 9 bases align to TRBD1. The germline CDR1 and CDR2 sequences are SGHDT and YYEEEE. V lost 0 bases, J lost 5 bases, and 5 bases stayed unmatched. There are 15 residues in the CDR3.